The rows below give T cell receptor beta chains drawn from one sample of a study of CD4 T cells in relation to SARS-CoV-2 and coronaviruses. These TCRs' antigens remain unknown. Repertoires were generated with immunoSEQ multiplex PCR, while TCRdb's copy carries only in-frame clones and drops some. The data show tens of thousands of clones, with 77% seen just once and 2.5% to 3.5% held by the top ten. The sample was memory CD4+ T cells from PBMCs, cultured in vitro. Every receptor here comes from an adult with COVID-19. The CDR3 runs from the conserved cysteine through the conserved F or W. A D gene is named only where the DNA matches it firmly. Not every row has a clone size; where given, it reads once, few, many or a size class.

size,J,V,D,DNA,CDR3
few,TRBJ1-5,TRBV4-1,TRBD1,TGCGCCAGCAGCCAAGAATCGGGCAGGGGGTATAATCAGCCCCAGCATTTT,CASSQESGRGYNQPQHF
.,TRBJ1-1,TRBV19,.,TGTGCCAGTAGTCGAGAGGCGGGGGACACTGAAGCTTTCTTT,CASSREAGDTEAFF
.,TRBJ2-1,TRBV28,.,TGTGCCAGCAGTTTCCCGGGGCTCTCCTCCTACACTGAGCAGTTCTTC,CASSFPGLSSYTEQFF
.,TRBJ1-3,TRBV9,.,TGTGCCAGCAGCGTAGAAGGCACTGGAAACACCATATATTTT,CASSVEGTGNTIYF
few,TRBJ2-3,TRBV20-1,.,TGCAGTGCTAGTCAGGGAGGCACAGATACGCAGTATTTT,CSASQGGTDTQYF
.,TRBJ2-7,TRBV7-9,.,TGTGCCAGCAGCTTAGTCGGCGGGAATAGATACGAGCAGTACTTC,CASSLVGGNRYEQYF
.,TRBJ1-1,TRBV28,.,TGTGCCAGCAGTAAGGACCCAATTGAAGCTTTCTTT,CASSKDPIEAFF
.,TRBJ2-5,TRBV5-4,.,TGTGCCAGCAGCTTGGGGGATACTGGACAAGAGACCCAGTACTTC,CASSLGDTGQETQYF
.,TRBJ1-3,TRBV11-2,.,TGTGCCAGCAGCTTAGGGCGCTCTGGAAACACCATATATTTT,CASSLGRSGNTIYF
.,TRBJ2-5,TRBV19,.,TGTGCCAGTAGTAGTAGGCGGCTCGACTCAGAGACCCAGTACTTC,CASSSRRLDSETQYF
.,TRBJ2-7,TRBV9,.,TGTGCCAGCAGCGTAGACATCGGGCCCCCCTACGAGCAGTACTTC,CASSVDIGPPYEQYF
.,TRBJ2-5,TRBV11-3,.,TGTGCCAGCAGCCCTACCGGACTTAAAGAGACCCAGTACTTC,CASSPTGLKETQYF
.,TRBJ2-7,TRBV18,TRBD2,TGTGCCAGCTCAGGGATAACGAGGACTAGCGGGAGATACGAGCAGTACTTC,CASSGITRTSGRYEQYF
.,TRBJ1-2,TRBV18,.,TGTGCCAGCTCAATCTCGACAGACCCTGGGAACTATGGCTACACCTTC,CASSISTDPGNYGYTF
once,TRBJ2-2,TRBV6-5,.,TGTGCCAGCAGCGTAAGCAGGGACACCGGGGAGCTGTTTTTT,CASSVSRDTGELFF
.,TRBJ2-1,TRBV7-9,.,TGTGCCAGCAGCTATCGATCGCGAAACTCGGGGAACAATGAGCAGTTCTTC,CASSYRSRNSGNNEQFF
.,TRBJ1-2,TRBV27,.,TGTGCCAGCAGTTCTCGATCGGGACGGAACTATGGCTACACCTTC,CASSSRSGRNYGYTF